This T cell receptor beta chain was documented in a study of vaccination and CD4 T cells after COVID-19. V shed 7 bases and J shed 4 bases, with 10 bases lying between them. CDR1 is MNHNS, CDR2 SASEGT, per germline. This CDR3 comprises 12 residues. With the Oncomine TCR Beta short-read assay, DNA from cultured CD4+ T cells was sequenced. TCRdb re-derived calls from the PCR reads in MiXCR, one entry per CDR3 protein. This sample has 10,000 to 15,000 distinct CDR3 sequences, with around 67% found just once. This clonotype is medium-sized. Its antigen remains unknown. This sample's treatment: roughly 10-day PBMC culture with coronavirus spike peptide pools or control peptides (ViraFEST assay). It was on days 3 and 7 that half the medium was replaced with fresh IL-2 medium.

The receptor was derived from a human donor who had recovered from COVID-19. Sequenced: CD4+ T cells from blood, cultured in vitro. This chain connects TRBV6-1 to TRBJ2-5; TRBD1 or TRBD2 may be the D gene (5 bases each). The CDR3 region has the DNA TGTGCCAGCATTGGGGGACGAGAGACCCAGTACTTC. Protein product: CASIGGRETQYF.